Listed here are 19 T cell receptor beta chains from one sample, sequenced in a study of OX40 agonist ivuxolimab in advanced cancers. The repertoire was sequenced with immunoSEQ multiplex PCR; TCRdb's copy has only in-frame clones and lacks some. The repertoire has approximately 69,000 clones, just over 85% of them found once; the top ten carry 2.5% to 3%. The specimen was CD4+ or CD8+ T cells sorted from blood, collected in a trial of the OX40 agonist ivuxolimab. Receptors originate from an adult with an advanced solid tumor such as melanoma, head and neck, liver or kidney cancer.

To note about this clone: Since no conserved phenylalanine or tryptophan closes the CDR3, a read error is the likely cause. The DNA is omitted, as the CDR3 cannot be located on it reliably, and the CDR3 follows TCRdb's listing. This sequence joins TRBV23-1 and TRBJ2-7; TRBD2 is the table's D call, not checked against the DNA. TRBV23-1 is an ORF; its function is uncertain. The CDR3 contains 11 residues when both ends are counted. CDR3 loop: CASSQSSGAYD.

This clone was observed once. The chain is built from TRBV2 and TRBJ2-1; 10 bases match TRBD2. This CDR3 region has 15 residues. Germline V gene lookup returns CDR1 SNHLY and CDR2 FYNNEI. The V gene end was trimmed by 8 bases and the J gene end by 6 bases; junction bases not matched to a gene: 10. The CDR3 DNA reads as TGTGCCAGCTCCCGGGATAGCGGGAGGATCAATGAGCAGTTCTTC. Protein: CASSRDSGRINEQFF.

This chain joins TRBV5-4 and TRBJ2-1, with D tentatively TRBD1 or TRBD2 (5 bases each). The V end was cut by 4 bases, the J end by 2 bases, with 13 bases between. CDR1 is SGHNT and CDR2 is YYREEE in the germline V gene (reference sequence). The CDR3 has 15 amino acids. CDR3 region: CASSPPSGPYNEQFF. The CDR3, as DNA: TGTGCCAGCAGCCCCCCATCGGGGCCCTACAATGAGCAGTTCTTC. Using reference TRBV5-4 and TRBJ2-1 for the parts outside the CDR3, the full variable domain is ETGVTQSPTHLIKTRGQQVTLRCSSQSGHNTVSWYQQALGQGPQFIFQYYREEENGRGNFPPRFSGLQFPNYSSELNVNALELDDSALYLCASSPPSGPYNEQFFGPGTRLTVL.

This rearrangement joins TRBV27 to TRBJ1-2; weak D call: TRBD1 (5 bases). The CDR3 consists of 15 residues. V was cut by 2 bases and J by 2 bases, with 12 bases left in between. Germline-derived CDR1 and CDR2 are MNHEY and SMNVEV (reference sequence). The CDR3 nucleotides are TGTGCCAGCAGTTTAGGTCAGGGACCAAACTATGGCTACACCTTC. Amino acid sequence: CASSLGQGPNYGYTF.

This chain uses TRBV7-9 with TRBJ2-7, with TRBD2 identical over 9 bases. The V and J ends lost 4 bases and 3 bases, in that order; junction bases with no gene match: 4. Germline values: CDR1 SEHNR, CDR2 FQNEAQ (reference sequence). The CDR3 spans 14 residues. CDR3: CASSSGLAIYEQYF. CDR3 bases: TGTGCCAGCAGCTCCGGACTAGCGATCTACGAGCAGTACTTC. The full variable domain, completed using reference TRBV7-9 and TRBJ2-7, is DTGVSQNPRHKITKRGQNVTFRCDPISEHNRLYWYRQTLGQGPEFLTYFQNEAQLEKSRLLSDRFSAERPKGSFSTLEIQRTEQGDSAMYLCASSSGLAIYEQYFGPGTRLTVT.

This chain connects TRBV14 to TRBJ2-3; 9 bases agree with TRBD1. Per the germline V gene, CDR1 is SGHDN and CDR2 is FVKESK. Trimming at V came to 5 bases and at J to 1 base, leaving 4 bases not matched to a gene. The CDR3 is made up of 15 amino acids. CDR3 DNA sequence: TGTGCCAGCAGCGGAACAGGGGGCGGCACAGATACGCAGTATTTT. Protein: CASSGTGGGTDTQYF. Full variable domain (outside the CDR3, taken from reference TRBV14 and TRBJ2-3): EAGVTQFPSHSVIEKGQTVTLRCDPISGHDNLYWYRRVMGKEIKFLLHFVKESKQDESGMPNNRFLAERTGGTYSTLKVQPAELEDSGVYFCASSGTGGGTDTQYFGPGTRLTVL.

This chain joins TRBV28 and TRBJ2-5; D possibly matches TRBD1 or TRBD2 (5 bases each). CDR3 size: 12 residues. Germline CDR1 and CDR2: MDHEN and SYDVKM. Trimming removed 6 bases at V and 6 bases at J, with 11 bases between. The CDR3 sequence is CASRPGQKTQYF. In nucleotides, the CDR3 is TGTGCCAGCAGGCCGGGGCAGAAGACCCAGTACTTC.

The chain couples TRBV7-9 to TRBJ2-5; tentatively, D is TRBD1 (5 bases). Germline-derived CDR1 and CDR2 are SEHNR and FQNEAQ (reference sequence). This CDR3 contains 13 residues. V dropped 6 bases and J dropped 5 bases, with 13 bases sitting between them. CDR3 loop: CASRVAGSETQYF. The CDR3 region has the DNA TGTGCCAGCAGGGTCGCAGGGTCGGAGACCCAGTACTTC.

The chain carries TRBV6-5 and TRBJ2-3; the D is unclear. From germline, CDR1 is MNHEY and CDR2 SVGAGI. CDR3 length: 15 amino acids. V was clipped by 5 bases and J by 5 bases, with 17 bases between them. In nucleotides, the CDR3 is TGTGCCAGCAGTAGCCCAGCGTCTCGCGAAGATACGCAGTATTTT. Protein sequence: CASSSPASREDTQYF.

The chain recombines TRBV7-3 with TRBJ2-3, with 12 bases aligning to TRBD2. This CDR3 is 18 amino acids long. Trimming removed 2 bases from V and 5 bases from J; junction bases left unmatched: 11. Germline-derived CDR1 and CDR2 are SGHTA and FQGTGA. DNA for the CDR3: TGTGCCAGCAGCTTAGGGCCCCCTTCTAGCGGGGGGGGAGATACGCAGTATTTT. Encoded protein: CASSLGPPSSGGGDTQYF.

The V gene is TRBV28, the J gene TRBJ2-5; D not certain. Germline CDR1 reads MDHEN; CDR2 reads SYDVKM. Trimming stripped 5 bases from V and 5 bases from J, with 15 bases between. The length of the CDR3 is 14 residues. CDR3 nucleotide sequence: TGTGCCAGCAGTACTCACGGTCCGGGCGAGACCCAGTACTTC. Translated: CASSTHGPGETQYF.

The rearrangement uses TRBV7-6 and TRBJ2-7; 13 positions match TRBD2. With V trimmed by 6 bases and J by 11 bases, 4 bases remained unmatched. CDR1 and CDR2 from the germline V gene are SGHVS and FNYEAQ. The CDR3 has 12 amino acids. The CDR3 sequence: CASRGLAGTEYF. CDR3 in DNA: TGTGCCAGCAGGGGACTAGCGGGGACCGAGTACTTC.

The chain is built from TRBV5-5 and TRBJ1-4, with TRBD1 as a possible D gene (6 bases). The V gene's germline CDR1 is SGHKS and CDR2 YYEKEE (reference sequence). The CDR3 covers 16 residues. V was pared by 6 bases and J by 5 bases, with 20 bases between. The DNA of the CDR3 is TGTGCCAGCACACCCGACAGGCAAACGAAAAATGAAAAACTGTTTTTT. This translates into CASTPDRQTKNEKLFF.

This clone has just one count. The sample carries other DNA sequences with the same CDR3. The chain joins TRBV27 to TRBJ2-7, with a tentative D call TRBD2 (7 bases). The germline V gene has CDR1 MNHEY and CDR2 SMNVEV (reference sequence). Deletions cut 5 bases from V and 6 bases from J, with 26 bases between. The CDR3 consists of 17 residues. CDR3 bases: TGTGCCAGCAGTCCTCGGGGGGCGACAGTAACTCGCTTCGAGCAGTACTTC. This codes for CASSPRGATVTRFEQYF.

The chain's CDR3 is CASSFVRQPSGANVLTF. The CDR3 region has the DNA TGTGCCAGCAGCTTTGTCCGGCAGCCCTCTGGGGCCAACGTCCTGACTTTC. The chain carries TRBV7-8 and TRBJ2-6; D unclear. This CDR3 contains 17 residues. Trimming shortened V by 3 bases and J by 0 bases, and 12 bases separated the two germline ends. Germline CDR1 and CDR2: SGHVS and FQNEAQ.

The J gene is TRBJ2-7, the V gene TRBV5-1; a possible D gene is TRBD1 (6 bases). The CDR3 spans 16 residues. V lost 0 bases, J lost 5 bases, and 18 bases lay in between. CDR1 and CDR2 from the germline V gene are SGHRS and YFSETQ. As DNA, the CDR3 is TGCGCCAGCAGCTTGGCCGGGCAGGGGCCCCGGGACGAGCAGTACTTC. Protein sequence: CASSLAGQGPRDEQYF.

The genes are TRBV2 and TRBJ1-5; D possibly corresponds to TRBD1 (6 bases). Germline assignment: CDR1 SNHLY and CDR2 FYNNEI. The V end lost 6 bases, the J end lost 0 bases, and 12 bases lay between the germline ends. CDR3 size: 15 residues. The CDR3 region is CASRPQGNSNQPQHF. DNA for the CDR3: TGTGCCAGCAGACCGCAGGGGAATAGCAATCAGCCCCAGCATTTT.

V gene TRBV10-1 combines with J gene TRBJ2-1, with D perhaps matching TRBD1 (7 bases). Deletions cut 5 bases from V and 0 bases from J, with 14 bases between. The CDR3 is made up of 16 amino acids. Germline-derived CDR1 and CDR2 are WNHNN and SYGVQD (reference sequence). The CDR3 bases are TGCGCCAGCAGTCCCTCAGGGGGAGGCTCCTACAATGAGCAGTTCTTC. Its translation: CASSPSGGGSYNEQFF.

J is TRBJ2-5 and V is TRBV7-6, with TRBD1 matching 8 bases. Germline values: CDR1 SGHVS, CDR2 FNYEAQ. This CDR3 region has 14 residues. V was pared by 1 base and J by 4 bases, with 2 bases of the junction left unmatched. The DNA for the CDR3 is TGTGCCAGCAGCTTAGTGGACAGGGCAGAGACCCAGTACTTC. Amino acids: CASSLVDRAETQYF.